The entry below describes one T cell receptor (beta chain). Its antigen is still unknown. These data are taken from a study of shared clonotypes between healthy human individuals. This was a deep-level run. Measured with immunoSEQ multiplex PCR; TCRdb has only the in-frame clones, and not every one. The sample has about 510,000 clones, roughly 79% seen once. Germline values: CDR1 SGHNT, CDR2 YYREEE (reference sequence). After removal of 4 bases from V and 2 bases from J, the junction contained 10 bases not matched to a gene. The CDR3 contains 17 residues. Study outcomes and limitations: It was the few donors that limited the genetic and exposure-history diversity represented.

The receptor was isolated from a woman aged 35 to 49 in good health. Some clones in this sample may be carry-over from other donors' samples. The chain has TRBV5-4 and TRBJ1-1, with 11 bases fitting TRBD1. Source material: PBMCs. The CDR3 bases are TGTGCCAGCAGCCCAGCGGGAGGACAGGGGGCAAACACTGAAGCTTTCTTT. It yields the protein CASSPAGGQGANTEAFF.